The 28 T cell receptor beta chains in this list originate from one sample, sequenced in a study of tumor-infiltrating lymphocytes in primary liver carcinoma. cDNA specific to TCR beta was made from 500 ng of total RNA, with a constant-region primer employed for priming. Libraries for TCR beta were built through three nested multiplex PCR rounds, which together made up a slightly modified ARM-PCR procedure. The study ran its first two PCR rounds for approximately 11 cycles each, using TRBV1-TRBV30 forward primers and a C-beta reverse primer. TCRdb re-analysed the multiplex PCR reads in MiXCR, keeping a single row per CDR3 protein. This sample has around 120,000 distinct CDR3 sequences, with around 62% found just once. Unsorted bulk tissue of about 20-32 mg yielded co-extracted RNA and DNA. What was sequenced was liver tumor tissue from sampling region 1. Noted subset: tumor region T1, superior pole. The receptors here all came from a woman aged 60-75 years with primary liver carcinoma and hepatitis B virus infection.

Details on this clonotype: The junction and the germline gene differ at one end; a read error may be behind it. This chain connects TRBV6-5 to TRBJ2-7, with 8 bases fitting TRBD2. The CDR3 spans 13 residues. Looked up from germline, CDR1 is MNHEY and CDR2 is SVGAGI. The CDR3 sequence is CASRLAARYEQCF. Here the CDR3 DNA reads TGTGCCAGCAGACTAGCGGCAAGATACGAGCAGTGCTTC.

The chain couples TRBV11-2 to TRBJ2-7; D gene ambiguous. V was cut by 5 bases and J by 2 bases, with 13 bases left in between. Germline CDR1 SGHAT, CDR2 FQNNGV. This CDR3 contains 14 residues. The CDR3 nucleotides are TGTGCCAGCAGCCCACCACTGGGTGCCTACGAGCAGTACTTC. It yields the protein CASSPPLGAYEQYF.

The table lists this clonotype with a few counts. The CDR3 sequence: CASSLGRGGMVNTEAFF. The CDR3, as DNA: TGTGCCAGCAGCTTAGGTCGAGGGGGGATGGTGAACACTGAAGCTTTCTTT. The J gene is TRBJ1-1, the V gene TRBV7-9; possible D gene TRBD1, 6 bases. The CDR3 totals 17 residues. V lost 1 base to trimming and J lost 0 bases, with 15 bases between them. CDR1 is SEHNR, CDR2 FQNEAQ, per germline (reference sequence).

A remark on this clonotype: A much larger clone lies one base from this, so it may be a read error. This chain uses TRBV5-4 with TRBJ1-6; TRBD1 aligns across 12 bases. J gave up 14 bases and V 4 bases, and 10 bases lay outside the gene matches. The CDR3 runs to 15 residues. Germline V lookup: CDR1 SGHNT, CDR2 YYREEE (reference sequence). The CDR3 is CASSAWDRGREALHF. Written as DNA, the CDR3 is TGTGCCAGCAGCGCTTGGGACAGGGGGCGCGAAGCCCTCCACTTT.

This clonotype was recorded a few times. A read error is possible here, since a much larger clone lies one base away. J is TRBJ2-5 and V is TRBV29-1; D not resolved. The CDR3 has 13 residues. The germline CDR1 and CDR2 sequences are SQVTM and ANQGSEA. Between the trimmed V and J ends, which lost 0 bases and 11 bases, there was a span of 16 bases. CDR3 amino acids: CSVEDLVGGLQYF. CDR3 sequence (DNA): TGCAGCGTTGAAGATCTGGTGGGCGGCCTGCAGTACTTC.

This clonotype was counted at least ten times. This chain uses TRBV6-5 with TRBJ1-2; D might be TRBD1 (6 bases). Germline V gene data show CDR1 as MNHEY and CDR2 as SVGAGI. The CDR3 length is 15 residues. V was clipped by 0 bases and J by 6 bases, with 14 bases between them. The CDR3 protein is CASSYSIGGRDGYTF. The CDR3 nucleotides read TGTGCCAGCAGTTACTCGATCGGGGGGCGAGATGGCTACACCTTC.

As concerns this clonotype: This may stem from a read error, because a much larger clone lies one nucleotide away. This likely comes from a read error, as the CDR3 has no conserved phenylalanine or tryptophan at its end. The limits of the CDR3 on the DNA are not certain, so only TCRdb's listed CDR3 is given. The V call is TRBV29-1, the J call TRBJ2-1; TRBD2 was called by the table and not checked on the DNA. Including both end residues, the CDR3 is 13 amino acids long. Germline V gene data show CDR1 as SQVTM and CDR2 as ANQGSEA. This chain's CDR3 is CSVTTVIGTSLLS.

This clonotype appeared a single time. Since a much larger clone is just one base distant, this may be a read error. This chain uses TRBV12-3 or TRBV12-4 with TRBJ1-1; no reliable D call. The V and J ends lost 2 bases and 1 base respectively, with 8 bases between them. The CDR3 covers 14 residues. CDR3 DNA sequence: TGTGCCAGCAGTTTATGGGTGACGAACACTGAAGCTTTCTTT. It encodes CASSLWVTNTEAFF.

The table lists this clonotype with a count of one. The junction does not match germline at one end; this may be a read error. The CDR3 loop is CSVGGGGPCTDMQYF. CDR3 sequence (DNA): TGCAGCGTTGGTGGGGGAGGGCCCTGCACAGATATGCAGTATTTT. This sequence joins TRBV29-1 and TRBJ2-3; 7 bases fit TRBD2. Germline values: CDR1 SQVTM, CDR2 ANQGSEA. The CDR3 is 15 amino acids.

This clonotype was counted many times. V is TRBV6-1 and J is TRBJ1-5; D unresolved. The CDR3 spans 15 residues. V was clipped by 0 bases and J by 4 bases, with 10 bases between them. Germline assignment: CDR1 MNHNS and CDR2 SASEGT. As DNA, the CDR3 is TGTGCCAGCAGTGAAGCGCTAGGGCCAAATCAGCCCCAGCATTTT. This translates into CASSEALGPNQPQHF.

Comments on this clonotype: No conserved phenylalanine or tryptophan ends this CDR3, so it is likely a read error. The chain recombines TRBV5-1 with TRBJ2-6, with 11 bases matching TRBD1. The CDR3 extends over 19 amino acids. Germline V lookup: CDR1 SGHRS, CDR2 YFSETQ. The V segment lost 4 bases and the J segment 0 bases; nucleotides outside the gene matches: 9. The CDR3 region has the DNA TGCGCCAGCAGCCTGGGGACAGGGGGTTCCCTCTCTGGGGCCAACGTCCTGACTTTA. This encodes CASSLGTGGSLSGANVLTL.

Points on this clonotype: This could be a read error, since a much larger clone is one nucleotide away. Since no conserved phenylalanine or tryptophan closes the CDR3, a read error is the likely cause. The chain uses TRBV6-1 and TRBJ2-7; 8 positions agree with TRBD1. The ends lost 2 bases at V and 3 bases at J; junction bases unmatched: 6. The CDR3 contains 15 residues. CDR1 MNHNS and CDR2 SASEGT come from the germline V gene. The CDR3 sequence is CASSEFGTGRYEQYI. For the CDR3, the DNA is TGTGCCAGCAGTGAATTTGGGACAGGCCGCTACGAGCAGTACATC.

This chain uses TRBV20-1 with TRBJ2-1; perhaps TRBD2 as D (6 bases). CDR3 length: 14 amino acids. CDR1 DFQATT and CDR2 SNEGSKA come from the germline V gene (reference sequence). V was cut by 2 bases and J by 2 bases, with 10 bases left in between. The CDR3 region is CSARSPGAYNEQFF. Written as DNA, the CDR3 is TGCAGTGCTAGATCACCGGGGGCCTACAATGAGCAGTTCTTC.

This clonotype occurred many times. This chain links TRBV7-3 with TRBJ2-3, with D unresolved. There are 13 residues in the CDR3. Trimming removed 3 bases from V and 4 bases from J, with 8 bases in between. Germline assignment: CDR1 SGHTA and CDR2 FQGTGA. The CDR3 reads CASSLAKSDTQYF. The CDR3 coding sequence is TGTGCCAGCAGCTTGGCCAAATCAGATACGCAGTATTTT. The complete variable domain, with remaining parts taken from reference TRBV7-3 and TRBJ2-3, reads GAGVSQTPSNKVTEKGKYVELRCDPISGHTALYWYRQSLGQGPEFLIYFQGTGAADDSGLPNDRFFAVRPEGSVSTLKIQRTERGDSAVYLCASSLAKSDTQYFGPGTRLTVL.

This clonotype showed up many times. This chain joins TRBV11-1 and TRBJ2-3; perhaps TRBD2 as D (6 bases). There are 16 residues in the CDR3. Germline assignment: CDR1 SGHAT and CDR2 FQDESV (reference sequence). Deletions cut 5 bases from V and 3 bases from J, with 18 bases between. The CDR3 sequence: CASSRWGEFETDTQYF. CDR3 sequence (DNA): TGTGCCAGCAGCCGCTGGGGGGAGTTTGAAACAGATACGCAGTATTTT.

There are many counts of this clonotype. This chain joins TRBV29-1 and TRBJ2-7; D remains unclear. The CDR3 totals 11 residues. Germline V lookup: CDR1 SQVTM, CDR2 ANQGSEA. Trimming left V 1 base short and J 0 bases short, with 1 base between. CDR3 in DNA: TGCAGCGTTGAAGTCTCCTACGAGCAGTACTTC. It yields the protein CSVEVSYEQYF.

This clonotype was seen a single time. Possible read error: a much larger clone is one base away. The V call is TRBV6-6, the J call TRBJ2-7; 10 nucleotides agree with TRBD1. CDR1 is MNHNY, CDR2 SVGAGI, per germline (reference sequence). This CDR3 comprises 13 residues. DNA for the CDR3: TGTACCAGCACAAGACAGGGGGCAGACGAGCAGTACTTC. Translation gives CTSTRQGADEQYF.

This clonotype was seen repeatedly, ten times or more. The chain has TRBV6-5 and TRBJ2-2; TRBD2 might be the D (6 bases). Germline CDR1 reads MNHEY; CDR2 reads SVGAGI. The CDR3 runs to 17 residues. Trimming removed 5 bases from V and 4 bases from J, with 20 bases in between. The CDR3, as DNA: TGTGCCAGCAGTACGAAAAGGGGAGGAGATGGCACCGGGGAGCTGTTTTTT. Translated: CASSTKRGGDGTGELFF.

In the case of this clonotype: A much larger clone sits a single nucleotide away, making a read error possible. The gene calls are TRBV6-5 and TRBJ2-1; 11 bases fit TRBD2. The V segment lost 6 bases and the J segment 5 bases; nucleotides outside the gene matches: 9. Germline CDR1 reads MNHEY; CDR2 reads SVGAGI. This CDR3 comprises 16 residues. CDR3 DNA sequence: TGTGCCAGCAGCCCGCATGGGACTAGCGGACACAATGAGCAGTTCTTC. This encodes CASSPHGTSGHNEQFF.

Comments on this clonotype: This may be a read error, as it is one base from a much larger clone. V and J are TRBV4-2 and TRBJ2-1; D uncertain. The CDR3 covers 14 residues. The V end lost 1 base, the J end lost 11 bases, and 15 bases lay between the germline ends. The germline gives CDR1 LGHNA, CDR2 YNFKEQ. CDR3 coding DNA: TGTGCCAGCAGCCAAGCCCCCTCGGATAGTAAGCAGTTCTTC. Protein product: CASSQAPSDSKQFF.

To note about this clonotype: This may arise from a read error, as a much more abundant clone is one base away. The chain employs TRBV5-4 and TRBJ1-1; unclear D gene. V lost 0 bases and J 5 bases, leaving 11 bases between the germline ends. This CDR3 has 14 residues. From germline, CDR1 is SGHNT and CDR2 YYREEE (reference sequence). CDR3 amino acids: CASSLDMERTEAFF. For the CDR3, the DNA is TGTGCCAGCAGCTTGGACATGGAGAGGACTGAAGCTTTCTTT.

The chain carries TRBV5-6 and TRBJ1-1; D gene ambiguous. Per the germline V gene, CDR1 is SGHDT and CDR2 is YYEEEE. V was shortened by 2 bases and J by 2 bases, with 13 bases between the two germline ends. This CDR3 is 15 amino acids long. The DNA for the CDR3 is TGTGCCAGCAGCTTACGAATCAGCATTAACACTGAAGCTTTCTTT. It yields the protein CASSLRISINTEAFF.

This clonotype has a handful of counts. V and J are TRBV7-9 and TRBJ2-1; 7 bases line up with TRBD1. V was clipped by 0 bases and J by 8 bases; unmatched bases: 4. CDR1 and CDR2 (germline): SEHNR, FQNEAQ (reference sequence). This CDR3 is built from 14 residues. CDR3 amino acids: CASSLAGGVDEQFF. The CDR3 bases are TGTGCCAGCAGCTTAGCAGGGGGCGTAGATGAGCAGTTCTTC.

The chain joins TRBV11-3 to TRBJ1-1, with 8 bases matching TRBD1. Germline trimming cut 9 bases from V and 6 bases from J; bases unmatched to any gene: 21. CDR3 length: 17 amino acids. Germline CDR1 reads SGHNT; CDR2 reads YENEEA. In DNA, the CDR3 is TGTGCCAGTTGCTCCCAACTATCGACAGGGGTGAGGGCTGAAGCTTTCTTT. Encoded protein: CASCSQLSTGVRAEAFF.

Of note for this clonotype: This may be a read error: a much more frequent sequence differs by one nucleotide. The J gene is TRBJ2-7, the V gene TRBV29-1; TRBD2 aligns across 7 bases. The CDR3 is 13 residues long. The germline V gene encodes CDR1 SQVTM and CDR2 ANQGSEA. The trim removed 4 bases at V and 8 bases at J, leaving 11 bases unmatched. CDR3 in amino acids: CSVVCGSKGKQYF. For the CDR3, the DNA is TGCAGCGTTGTATGCGGGAGTAAGGGCAAGCAGTACTTC.

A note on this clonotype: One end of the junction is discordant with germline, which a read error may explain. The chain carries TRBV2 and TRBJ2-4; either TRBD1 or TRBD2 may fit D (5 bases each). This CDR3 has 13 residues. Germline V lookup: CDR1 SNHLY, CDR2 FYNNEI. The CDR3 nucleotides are TGTGCCAGCTCCGGGACCACCAAAATCATTCAGTACTTC. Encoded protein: CASSGTTKIIQYF.

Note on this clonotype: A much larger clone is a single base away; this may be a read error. In DNA, the CDR3 is TGCAGCGTTGCGTTTGGCACAGATATGCAGTATTTT. Protein product: CSVAFGTDMQYF. V is TRBV29-1 and J is TRBJ2-3, with no clear D. CDR1 SQVTM and CDR2 ANQGSEA come from the germline V gene. This CDR3 has 12 amino acids.

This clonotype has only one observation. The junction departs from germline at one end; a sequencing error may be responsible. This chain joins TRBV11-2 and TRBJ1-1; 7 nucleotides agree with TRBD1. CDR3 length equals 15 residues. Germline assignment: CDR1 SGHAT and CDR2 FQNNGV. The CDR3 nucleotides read TGTGTCAGCAGCGCCGAAAGGACAGGAGGGACTGAAACTTTCTTT. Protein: CVSSAERTGGTETFF. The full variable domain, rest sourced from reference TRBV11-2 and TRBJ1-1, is EAGVAQSPRYKIIEKRQSVAFWCNPISGHATLYWYQQILGQGPKLLIQFQNNGVVDDSQLPKDRFSAERLKGVDSTLKIQPAKLEDSAVYLCVSSAERTGGTETFFGQGTRLTVV.